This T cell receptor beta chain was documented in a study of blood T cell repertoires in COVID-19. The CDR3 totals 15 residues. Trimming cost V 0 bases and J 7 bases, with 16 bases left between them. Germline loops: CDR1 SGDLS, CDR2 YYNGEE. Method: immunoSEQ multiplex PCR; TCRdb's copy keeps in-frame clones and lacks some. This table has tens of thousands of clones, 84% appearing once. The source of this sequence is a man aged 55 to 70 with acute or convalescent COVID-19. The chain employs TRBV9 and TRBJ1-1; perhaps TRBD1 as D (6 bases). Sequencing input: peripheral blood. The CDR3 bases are TGTGCCAGCAGCGTAGATAGTTGGGGGCGCGGTGAAGCTTTCTTT. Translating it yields CASSVDSWGRGEAFF.